This T cell receptor (beta chain) comes out of a study of metastatic and nonmetastatic thyroid tumors. All patients reached thyroid surgery having received no treatment beforehand. MiXCR reprocessed the PCR reads for TCRdb. The table lists some 30,000 clones, just under 30% of them singletons. This sequence was found in a female donor with papillary thyroid cancer or a benign thyroid nodule (not recorded which). Some clones in this sample may be carry-over from other donors' samples. The sequenced material came from blood.

CDR3 bases: TGCGCCAGCAAGGCAGGGGGGTACCGGACAGATACGCAGTATTTT. Translated, it gives CASKAGGYRTDTQYF. This chain links TRBV5-1 with TRBJ2-3; a weak D match, TRBD1 (7 bases). Germline V gene lookup returns CDR1 SGHRS and CDR2 YFSETQ. Trimming left V 6 bases short and J 3 bases short, with 17 bases between. There are 15 residues in the CDR3. The full variable domain, completed using reference TRBV5-1 and TRBJ2-3, is KAGVTQTPRYLIKTRGQQVTLSCSPISGHRSVSWYQQTPGQGLQFLFEYFSETQRNKGNFPGRFSGRQFSNSRSEMNVSTLELGDSALYLCASKAGGYRTDTQYFGPGTRLTVL.